The entry below describes one TCR beta chain. No antigen is known for it. These data are taken from a study of T cells expressing NK-cell markers. Study as a whole: The TCR beta repertoires were obtained from sorted CD3+CD56+NKG2C+, CD3+CD56+NKG2C- and CD3+CD56-NKG2C+ T cells. One of the eight sequenced donors was seronegative, whereas the other seven were HCMV-seropositive. Findings and caveats of the study: Whether the expanded NKG2C+ T cell clones recognized HCMV remained unclear. Dominance of the CD3+CD56-NKG2C+ fraction by these clonotypes also held in four donors.

The germline gives CDR1 SGHTA, CDR2 FQGNSA. This CDR3 comprises 18 residues. No DNA is given; TCRdb re-called the 5' RACE reads and lists each CDR3 protein once. There are about 430,000 distinct CDR3 sequences in the sample, with 1.4% held by the top ten. The rearrangement links TRBV7-2 to TRBJ2-1; the TRBD2 assignment by TCRdb is unverifiable without DNA. The TCR originated in a woman aged 45-65 years in good health. What was sequenced was blood T cells: a sorted CD56 or NKG2C T cell subset, CD4+ or CD8+ T cells, or bulk PBMC T cells (not recorded which). Here the CDR3 reads CASSRGGLAGGFLNEQFF. The complete variable domain, with remaining parts taken from reference TRBV7-2 and TRBJ2-1, reads GAGVSQSPSNKVTEKGKDVELRCDPISGHTALYWYRQSLGQGLEFLIYFQGNSAPDKSGLPSDRFSAERTGGSVSTLTIQRTQQEDSAVYLCASSRGGLAGGFLNEQFFGPGTRLTVL.